This T cell receptor beta chain originates from a study of T cell responses to AZD1222 COVID-19 vaccine. Findings and caveats of the study: There were repertoire samples only from the period after the peak T cell response.

The repertoire was sequenced with immunoSEQ multiplex PCR; TCRdb's copy has only in-frame clones and lacks some. The sample consists of just under 90,000 clones, about 91% of them appearing once. For this clone: Its matching antigen is unknown.

The CDR3 length is 15 residues. Germline V CDR1 and CDR2: LGHNA, YNFKEQ. V trimming: 4 bases; J trimming: 7 bases; junction bases outside the gene matches: 11. The chain uses TRBV4-2 and TRBJ1-1, with 8 bases identical to TRBD1. The material was peripheral blood, obtained on day 0 of MenACWY control vaccination. The TCR originated in an adult in good health. Written as DNA, the CDR3 is TGTGCCAGCAGCCCCACTGGGGGACAGGAGCTTGAAGCTTTCTTT. It is translated as CASSPTGGQELEAFF.